These 24 T cell receptor beta chains came from one sample sequenced in a study of T cell responses to AZD1222 COVID-19 vaccine. Sequencing used immunoSEQ multiplex PCR; TCRdb keeps in-frame clones, though not all of them. This sample has more than 100,000 clones, with about nine tenths found just once. Sequencing used peripheral blood, obtained on day 0 of AZD1222 vaccination. These receptors were taken from an adult in good health.

The chain couples TRBV5-1 to TRBJ1-2; D gene uncertain. From germline, CDR1 is SGHRS and CDR2 YFSETQ. The germline V and J ends were trimmed by 0 bases and 4 bases, with 10 bases remaining between them. This CDR3 region has 14 residues. CDR3 nucleotides: TGCGCCAGCAGCTTGGGTGGTCCCACCTATGGCTACACCTTC. Residues: CASSLGGPTYGYTF. Looking up the rest from reference TRBV5-1 and TRBJ1-2 gives the full variable domain: KAGVTQTPRYLIKTRGQQVTLSCSPISGHRSVSWYQQTPGQGLQFLFEYFSETQRNKGNFPGRFSGRQFSNSRSEMNVSTLELGDSALYLCASSLGGPTYGYTFGSGTRLTVV.

As concerns this clone: A read error may produce the germline difference seen at one junction end. The rearrangement links TRBV29-1 to TRBJ2-5, with no clear D. The CDR3 contains 10 residues. Germline V gene sequence: CDR1 SQVTM, CDR2 ANQGSEA. The CDR3 coding sequence is TGCAGCGGTGAAGACCGAGGACGGTACTTC. Its protein product is CSGEDRGRYF.

This chain connects TRBV7-9 to TRBJ2-1; either TRBD1 or TRBD2 may fit D (5 bases each). The CDR3 length is 14 residues. Germline values: CDR1 SEHNR, CDR2 FQNEAQ (reference sequence). V gave up 3 bases and J gave up 6 bases, with 12 bases separating them. For the CDR3, the DNA is TGTGCCAGCAGCTTTGGGGGAGATCCCAATGAGCAGTTCTTC. Translated, it gives CASSFGGDPNEQFF. Full variable domain (remainder filled in from reference TRBV7-9 and TRBJ2-1): DTGVSQNPRHKITKRGQNVTFRCDPISEHNRLYWYRQTLGQGPEFLTYFQNEAQLEKSRLLSDRFSAERPKGSFSTLEIQRTEQGDSAMYLCASSFGGDPNEQFFGPGTRLTVL.

The chain recombines TRBV20-1 with TRBJ1-1; 7 bases map to TRBD1. The CDR3 covers 11 residues. V was clipped by 7 bases and J by 14 bases; unmatched bases: 13. Per germline, CDR1 DFQATT and CDR2 SNEGSKA (reference sequence). The CDR3 here is CSGRRRGSKFF. The CDR3 DNA reads as TGCAGTGGAAGGCGCAGGGGGTCAAAATTCTTT.

This clone showed up just a few times. CDR3 region: CASSTQGYEQYF. The CDR3 DNA sequence: TGCGCCAGCAGCACACAGGGGTACGAGCAGTACTTC. The chain combines TRBV5-1 with TRBJ2-7; 7 nucleotides agree with TRBD1. The CDR3 runs 12 residues. Looked up from germline, CDR1 is SGHRS and CDR2 is YFSETQ. V dropped 4 bases and J dropped 4; count of bases not matched to a gene: 2.

The chain has TRBV28 and TRBJ1-5; possibly TRBD1 for D (5 bases). Germline V gene lookup returns CDR1 MDHEN and CDR2 SYDVKM. Trimming cost V 6 bases and J 0 bases, with 15 bases left between them. The CDR3 covers 16 residues. The CDR3 DNA follows: TGTGCCAGCAGCCAAGTGCGGACAATTAGCAATCAGCCCCAGCATTTT. Its translation: CASSQVRTISNQPQHF.

This clone was observed a handful of times. The V gene is TRBV4-1, the J gene TRBJ2-7; tentatively, D is TRBD1 (6 bases). The CDR3 covers 15 residues. Germline loops: CDR1 MGHRA, CDR2 YSYEKL. The V end was cut by 5 bases, the J end by 2 bases, with 16 bases between. The CDR3 sequence: CASSSPAQGTYEQYF. CDR3 bases: TGCGCCAGCAGCTCCCCGGCACAGGGTACCTACGAGCAGTACTTC.

The J gene is TRBJ1-5, the V gene TRBV7-2, with 8 nucleotides matching TRBD1. V lost 5 bases, J lost 3 bases, and 15 bases stayed unmatched. The CDR3 is made up of 18 amino acids. Germline V gene data show CDR1 as SGHTA and CDR2 as FQGNSA. The CDR3 region has the DNA TGTGCCAGCAGCCAACGAAAAGGACAGGGTCATCTCAATCAGCCCCAGCATTTT. This translates into CASSQRKGQGHLNQPQHF.

The CDR3 DNA reads as TGTGCCATCAGTGAGAAGGTAAATAGCGGGAGCTCCTACGAGCAGTACTTC. It encodes CAISEKVNSGSSYEQYF. The rearrangement joins TRBV10-3 to TRBJ2-7; the match to TRBD2 covers 9 bases. The V and J ends lost 2 bases and 0 bases, in that order; junction bases with no gene match: 8. The CDR3 length is 17 residues. Germline V CDR1 and CDR2: ENHRY, SYGVKD.

This sequence joins TRBV10-3 and TRBJ1-3; D is possibly TRBD1 (6 bases). The CDR3 contains 16 residues. Germline-derived CDR1 and CDR2 are ENHRY and SYGVKD. Trimming took off 4 bases at V and 3 bases at J, with 16 bases between the two ends. The CDR3 DNA reads TGTGCCATCAGTGTTGGGGGCGTTATCGTTGGAAACACCATATATTTT. Translation: CAISVGGVIVGNTIYF.

The chain recombines TRBV28 with TRBJ2-7; 7 bases line up with TRBD2. CDR1 is MDHEN, CDR2 SYDVKM, per germline. CDR3 size: 13 residues. V dropped 5 bases and J dropped 5; count of bases not matched to a gene: 6. The CDR3 nucleotides are TGTGCCAGCAGTACCCCGGGGAGGGACGAGCAGTACTTC. It is translated as CASSTPGRDEQYF.

The chain employs TRBV4-1 and TRBJ2-7; 8 bases agree with TRBD2. The V gene's germline CDR1 is MGHRA and CDR2 YSYEKL. V dropped 4 bases and J dropped 3; count of bases not matched to a gene: 8. The CDR3 extends over 15 amino acids. CDR3 residues: CASSPSEAGVYEQYF. In nucleotides, the CDR3 is TGCGCCAGCAGCCCAAGCGAAGCGGGAGTCTACGAGCAGTACTTC.

The chain is built from TRBV5-5 and TRBJ2-1, with 10 positions matching TRBD1. The V gene end was trimmed by 0 bases and the J gene end by 6 bases; junction bases not matched to a gene: 3. There are 15 residues in the CDR3. Germline V CDR1 and CDR2: SGHKS, YYEKEE (reference sequence). The CDR3 reads CASSLEGTGANEQFF. CDR3 DNA: TGTGCCAGCAGCTTGGAGGGGACAGGGGCCAATGAGCAGTTCTTC. The full variable domain, its missing parts supplied by reference TRBV5-5 and TRBJ2-1, is DAGVTQSPTHLIKTRGQQVTLRCSPISGHKSVSWYQQVLGQGPQFIFQYYEKEERGRGNFPDRFSARQFPNYSSELNVNALLLGDSALYLCASSLEGTGANEQFFGPGTRLTVL.

By proportion, this clone is medium-sized (0.01 to 0.1%). This sample includes further DNA sequences coding for the same CDR3. The chain employs TRBV2 and TRBJ1-1; 7 nucleotides line up with TRBD1. There are 13 residues in the CDR3. With V trimmed by 8 bases and J by 2 bases, 5 bases remained unmatched. The germline V gene has CDR1 SNHLY and CDR2 FYNNEI. In nucleotides, the CDR3 is TGTGCCAGCCGAGGACAGGTAAACACTGAAGCTTTCTTT. Translating gives CASRGQVNTEAFF.

This rearrangement joins TRBV28 to TRBJ2-4, with 10 nucleotides matching TRBD1. The CDR3 loop spans 15 amino acids. V shed 5 bases, J shed 0 bases, and the junction held 1 base outside the gene matches. Looked up from germline, CDR1 is MDHEN and CDR2 is SYDVKM. The CDR3 bases are TGTGCCAGCAGTGGACAGGGGGGAGCCAAAAACATTCAGTACTTC. Its protein is CASSGQGGAKNIQYF.

The chain employs TRBV30 and TRBJ1-6; no firm D call. Germline CDR1 reads GTSNPN; CDR2 reads SVGIG (reference sequence). The V end lost 3 bases, the J end lost 8 bases, and 14 bases lay between the germline ends. The CDR3 has 14 amino acids. For the CDR3, the DNA is TGTGCCTGGAGCGATGGGTTGGGCGATTCACCCCTCCACTTT. Translated: CAWSDGLGDSPLHF.

The chain uses TRBV27 and TRBJ2-2; TRBD2 aligns across 12 bases. The length of the CDR3 is 15 residues. With 5 bases clipped from V and 4 bases from J, the junction kept 2 bases outside the gene matches. CDR1 is MNHEY, CDR2 SMNVEV, per germline (reference sequence). Written as DNA, the CDR3 is TGTGCCAGCAGTCTAGCGGGAGGGGGCACCGGGGAGCTGTTTTTT. It yields the protein CASSLAGGGTGELFF.

V usage is TRBV5-6 and J usage is TRBJ1-5; 7 nucleotides match TRBD1. The V gene's germline CDR1 is SGHDT and CDR2 YYEEEE. This CDR3 is built from 15 residues. V was clipped by 2 bases and J by 4 bases; unmatched bases: 6. This chain's CDR3 is CASSFTGVANQPQHF. CDR3 bases: TGTGCCAGCAGCTTCACAGGGGTTGCAAATCAGCCCCAGCATTTT.

The rearrangement uses TRBV7-8 and TRBJ2-5; no definite D call. Germline V gives CDR1 SGHVS, CDR2 FQNEAQ. The CDR3 extends over 11 amino acids. V was trimmed by 5 bases and J by 1 base, leaving 2 bases between them. CDR3 protein: CASSPQETQYF. CDR3 DNA sequence: TGTGCCAGCAGCCCCCAAGAGACCCAGTACTTC.

V is TRBV13 and J is TRBJ1-1; TRBD1 is a possible D gene (6 bases). Trimming took 3 bases from V and 3 from J, leaving 11 bases between them. From germline, CDR1 is PRHDT and CDR2 FYEKMQ (reference sequence). This CDR3 region has 14 residues. The CDR3 DNA is TGTGCCAGCAGCTTTCAGGGGCTCGACACTGAAGCTTTCTTT. This gives the protein CASSFQGLDTEAFF.

The rearrangement links TRBV9 to TRBJ2-2; 7 bases are shared with TRBD1. The germline gives CDR1 SGDLS, CDR2 YYNGEE. The length of the CDR3 is 15 residues. Trimming removed 3 bases from V and 7 bases from J; junction bases left unmatched: 9. CDR3 DNA: TGTGCCAGCAGCGCCTTGACAGGGATCGGCGGGGAGCTGTTTTTT. Translating it yields CASSALTGIGGELFF.

The V gene is TRBV4-2, the J gene TRBJ1-3; D unresolved. The V gene's germline CDR1 is LGHNA and CDR2 YNFKEQ. CDR3 size: 15 residues. The V and J ends lost 4 bases and 0 bases respectively, with 10 bases between them. The CDR3 loop reads CASSPRRVSGNTIYF. The CDR3 bases are TGTGCCAGCAGCCCCCGGAGAGTCTCTGGAAACACCATATATTTT.

J is TRBJ1-1 and V is TRBV4-1; 12 nucleotides line up with TRBD1. In germline, CDR1 is MGHRA, CDR2 YSYEKL. J lost 0 bases, V lost 4 bases, and 6 bases had no gene match. The CDR3 consists of 17 residues. This chain's CDR3 is CASSPGQGAVMNTEAFF. CDR3 sequence (DNA): TGCGCCAGCAGCCCGGGACAGGGGGCGGTAATGAACACTGAAGCTTTCTTT.

The J gene is TRBJ2-1, the V gene TRBV18; a possible D gene is TRBD1 (5 bases). The germline CDR1 and CDR2 sequences are KGHSH and LQKENI. The CDR3 spans 14 residues. Trimming pared 3 bases from V and 5 bases from J, leaving 11 bases between. CDR3 in amino acids: CASSPWTTNNEQFF. The CDR3 DNA reads TGTGCCAGCTCACCTTGGACAACTAACAATGAGCAGTTCTTC.